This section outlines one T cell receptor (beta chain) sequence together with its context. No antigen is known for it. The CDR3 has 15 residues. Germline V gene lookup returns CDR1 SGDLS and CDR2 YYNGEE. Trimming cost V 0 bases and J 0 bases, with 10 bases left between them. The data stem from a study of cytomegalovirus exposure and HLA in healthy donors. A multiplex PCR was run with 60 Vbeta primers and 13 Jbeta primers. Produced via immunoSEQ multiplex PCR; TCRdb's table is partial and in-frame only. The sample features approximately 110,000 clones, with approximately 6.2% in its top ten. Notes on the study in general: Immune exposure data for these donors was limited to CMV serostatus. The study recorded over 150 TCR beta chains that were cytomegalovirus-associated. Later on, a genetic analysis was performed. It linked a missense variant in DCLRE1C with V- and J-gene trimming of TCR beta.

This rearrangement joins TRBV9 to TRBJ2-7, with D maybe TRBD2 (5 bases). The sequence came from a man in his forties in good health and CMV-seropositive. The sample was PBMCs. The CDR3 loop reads CASSVGRGSSYEQYF. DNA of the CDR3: TGTGCCAGCAGCGTAGGTCGAGGGAGCTCCTACGAGCAGTACTTC.